This TCR beta chain was sequenced for a study of tissue T cells after allogeneic stem cell transplantation. General study findings and limits: Few T cell clones were shared across patients, but motif clusters showed tissue-specific shared signatures. The study did not identify alloreactive or antigen-specific tissue TCRs, and some clones might be persisting host cells.

The sample's time point: mouse harvest day 14 after allogeneic transplant. Each mouse received 10^7 T-cell-depleted marrow cells plus 10^6 splenic CD5+ T cells by tail vein. B6 (H2b) cells into BALB/c (H2d) mice; tissues taken at day 7 or 14. The CDR3 extends over 13 amino acids. CDR1 is NSQYPW and CDR2 is LRSPGD in the germline V gene (reference sequence). V shed 4 bases and J 7 bases; nucleotides not matched to a gene: 1. This clone is labeled medium-sized. Its antigen remains unknown. Gene names are the mouse ones. The missing CDR3 end, 1 residue past where the read stops, is filled in from the germline J gene. Sequencing was performed with immunoSEQ multiplex PCR; in TCRdb, only in-frame clones are kept and a portion is missing. This table holds 7,500 to 9,000 clones, 35% to 40% found once.

V gene TRBV1 combines with J gene TRBJ1-6, with 7 bases fitting TRBD1. TRBJ1-6 is classed as an ORF, of uncertain function. This clonotype was sampled from a female BALB/c mouse given C57BL/6 T cells with graft-versus-host disease after an allogeneic hematopoietic cell transplant. The material sequenced was skin. The CDR3 bases that were read are TGCACCTGCAGTGGACAGGGAAATTCGCCCCTCTAC. This sequence encodes CTCSGQGNSPLY. The entire CDR3 sequence reads CTCSGQGNSPLYF.